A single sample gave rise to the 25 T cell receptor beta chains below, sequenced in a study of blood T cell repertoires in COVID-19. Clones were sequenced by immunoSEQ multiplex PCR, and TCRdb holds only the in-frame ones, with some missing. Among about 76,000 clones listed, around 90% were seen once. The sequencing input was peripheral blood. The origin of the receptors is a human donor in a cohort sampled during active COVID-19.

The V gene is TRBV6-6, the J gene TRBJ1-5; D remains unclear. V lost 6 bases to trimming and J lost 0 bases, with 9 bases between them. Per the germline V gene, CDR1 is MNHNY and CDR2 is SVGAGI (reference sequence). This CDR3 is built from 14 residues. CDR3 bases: TGTGCCAGCAGCATAGAATATAGCAATCAGCCCCAGCATTTT. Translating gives CASSIEYSNQPQHF.

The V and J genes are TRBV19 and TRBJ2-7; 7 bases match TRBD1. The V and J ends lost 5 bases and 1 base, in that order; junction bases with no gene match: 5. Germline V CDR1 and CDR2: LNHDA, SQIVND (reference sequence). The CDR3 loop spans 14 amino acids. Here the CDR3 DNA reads TGTGCCAGTAGTCCACCGGGACAGTCCTACGAGCAGTACTTC. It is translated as CASSPPGQSYEQYF.

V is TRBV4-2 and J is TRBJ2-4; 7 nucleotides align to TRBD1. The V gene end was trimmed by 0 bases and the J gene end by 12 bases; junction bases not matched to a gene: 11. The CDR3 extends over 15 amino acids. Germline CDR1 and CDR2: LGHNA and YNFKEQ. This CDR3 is CASSQDFRDRSDQYF. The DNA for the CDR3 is TGTGCCAGCAGCCAAGATTTCAGGGACAGAAGTGATCAGTACTTC.

The CDR3 loop is CASSPGQAGEKLFF. The CDR3 DNA follows: TGCGCCAGCAGCCCCGGACAGGCGGGTGAAAAACTGTTTTTT. The chain recombines TRBV5-1 with TRBJ1-4, with 7 bases lining up with TRBD1. The CDR3 spans 14 residues. Germline CDR1 and CDR2: SGHRS and YFSETQ. V shed 4 bases, J shed 7 bases, and the junction held 7 bases outside the gene matches.

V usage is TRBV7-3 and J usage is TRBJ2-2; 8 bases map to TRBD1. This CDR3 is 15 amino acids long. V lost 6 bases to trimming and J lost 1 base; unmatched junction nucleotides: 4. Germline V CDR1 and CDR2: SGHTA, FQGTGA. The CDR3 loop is CASSTGTGNTGELFF. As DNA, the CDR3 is TGTGCCAGCAGTACCGGGACAGGGAACACCGGGGAGCTGTTTTTT.

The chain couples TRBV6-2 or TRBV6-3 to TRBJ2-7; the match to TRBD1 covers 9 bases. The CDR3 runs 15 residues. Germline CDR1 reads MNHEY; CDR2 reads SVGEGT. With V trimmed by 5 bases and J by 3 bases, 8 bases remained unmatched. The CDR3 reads CASSPHGTGHYEQYF. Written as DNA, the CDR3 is TGTGCCAGCAGTCCACACGGGACAGGGCACTACGAGCAGTACTTC.

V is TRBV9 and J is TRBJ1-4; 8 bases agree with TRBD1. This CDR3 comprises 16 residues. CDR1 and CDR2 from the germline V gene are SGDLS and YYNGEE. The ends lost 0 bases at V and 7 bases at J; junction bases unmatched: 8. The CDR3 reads CASSVAMDRDAEKLFF. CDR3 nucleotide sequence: TGTGCCAGCAGCGTAGCCATGGACAGGGACGCTGAAAAACTGTTTTTT.

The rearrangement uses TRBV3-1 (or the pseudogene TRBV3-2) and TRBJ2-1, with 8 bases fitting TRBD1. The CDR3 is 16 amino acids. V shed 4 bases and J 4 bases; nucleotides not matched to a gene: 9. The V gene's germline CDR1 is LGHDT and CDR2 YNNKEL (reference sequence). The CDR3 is CASSPNQGAPYNEQFF. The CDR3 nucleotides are TGTGCCAGCAGCCCTAACCAGGGGGCGCCTTACAATGAGCAGTTCTTC.

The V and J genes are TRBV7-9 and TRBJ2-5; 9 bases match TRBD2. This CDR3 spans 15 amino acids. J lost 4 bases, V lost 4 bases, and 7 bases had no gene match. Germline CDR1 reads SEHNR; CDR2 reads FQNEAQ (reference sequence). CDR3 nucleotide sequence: TGTGCCAGCAGCTGGGAAAGCGGGGGGTTAGAGACCCAGTACTTC. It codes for CASSWESGGLETQYF.

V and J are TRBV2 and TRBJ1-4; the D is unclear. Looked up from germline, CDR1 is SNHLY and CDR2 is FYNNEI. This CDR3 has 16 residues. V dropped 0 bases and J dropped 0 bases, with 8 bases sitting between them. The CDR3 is CASSEAGRATNEKLFF. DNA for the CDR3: TGTGCCAGCAGTGAAGCGGGCCGCGCAACTAATGAAAAACTGTTTTTT.

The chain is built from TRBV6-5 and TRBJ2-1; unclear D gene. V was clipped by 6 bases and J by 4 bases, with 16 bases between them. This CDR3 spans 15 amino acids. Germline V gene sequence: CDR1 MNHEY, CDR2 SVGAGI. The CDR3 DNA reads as TGTGCCAGCAGCTCGCACGAGGATAGGTACAATGAGCAGTTCTTC. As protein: CASSSHEDRYNEQFF.

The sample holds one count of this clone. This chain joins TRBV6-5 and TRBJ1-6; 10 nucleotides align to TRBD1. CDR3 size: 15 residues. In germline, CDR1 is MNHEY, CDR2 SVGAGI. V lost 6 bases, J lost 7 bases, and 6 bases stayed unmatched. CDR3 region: CASREQDRGNSPLHF. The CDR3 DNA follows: TGTGCCAGCAGAGAGCAGGACAGGGGGAATTCACCCCTCCACTTT.

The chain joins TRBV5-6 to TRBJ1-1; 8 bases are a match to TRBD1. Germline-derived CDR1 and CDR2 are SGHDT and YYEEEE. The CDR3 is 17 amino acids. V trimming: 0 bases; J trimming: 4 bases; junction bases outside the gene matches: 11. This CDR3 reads CASSLGQGAIGGTEAFF. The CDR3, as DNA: TGTGCCAGCAGCTTGGGGCAGGGGGCGATAGGCGGCACTGAAGCTTTCTTT.

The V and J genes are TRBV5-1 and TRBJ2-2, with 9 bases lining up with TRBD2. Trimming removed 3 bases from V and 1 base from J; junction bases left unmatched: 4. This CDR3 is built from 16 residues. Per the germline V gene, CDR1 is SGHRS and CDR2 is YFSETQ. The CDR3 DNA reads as TGCGCCAGCAGCTCACAAGCGGGGGGGAACACCGGGGAGCTGTTTTTT. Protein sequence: CASSSQAGGNTGELFF.

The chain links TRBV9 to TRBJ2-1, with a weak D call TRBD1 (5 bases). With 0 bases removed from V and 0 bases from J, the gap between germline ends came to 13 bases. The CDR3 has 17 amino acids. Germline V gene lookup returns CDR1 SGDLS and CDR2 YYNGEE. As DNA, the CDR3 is TGTGCCAGCAGCGTAGTTTACAGGCCAAGCTCCTACAATGAGCAGTTCTTC. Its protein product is CASSVVYRPSSYNEQFF.

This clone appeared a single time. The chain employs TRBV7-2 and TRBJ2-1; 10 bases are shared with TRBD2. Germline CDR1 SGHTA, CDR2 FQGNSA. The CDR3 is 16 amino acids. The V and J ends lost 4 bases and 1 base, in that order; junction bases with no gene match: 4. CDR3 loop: CASSWVAGGSYNEQFF. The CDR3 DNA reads TGTGCCAGCAGCTGGGTAGCGGGGGGTTCCTACAATGAGCAGTTCTTC.

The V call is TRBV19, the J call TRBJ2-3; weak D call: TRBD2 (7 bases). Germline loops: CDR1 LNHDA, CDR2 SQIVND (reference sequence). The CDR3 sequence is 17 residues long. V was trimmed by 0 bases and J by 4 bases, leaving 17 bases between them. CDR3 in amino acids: CASSIDRRGGRADTQYF. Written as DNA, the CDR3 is TGTGCCAGTAGTATAGATCGCAGGGGAGGGAGAGCAGATACGCAGTATTTT. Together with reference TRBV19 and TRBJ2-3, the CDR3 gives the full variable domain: DGGITQSPKYLFRKEGQNVTLSCEQNLNHDAMYWYRQDPGQGLRLIYYSQIVNDFQKGDIAEGYSVSREKKESFPLTVTSAQKNPTAFYLCASSIDRRGGRADTQYFGPGTRLTVL.

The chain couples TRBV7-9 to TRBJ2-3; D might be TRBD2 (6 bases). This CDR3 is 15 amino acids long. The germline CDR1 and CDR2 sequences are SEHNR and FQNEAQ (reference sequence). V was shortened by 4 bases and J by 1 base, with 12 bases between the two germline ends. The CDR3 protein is CASSSGLSGTDTQYF. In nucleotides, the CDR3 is TGTGCCAGCAGCTCCGGACTATCCGGCACAGATACGCAGTATTTT.

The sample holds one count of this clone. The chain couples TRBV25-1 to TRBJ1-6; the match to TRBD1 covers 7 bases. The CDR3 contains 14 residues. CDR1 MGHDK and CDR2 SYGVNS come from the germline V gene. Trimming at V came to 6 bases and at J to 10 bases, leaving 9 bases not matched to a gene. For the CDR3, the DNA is TGTGCCAGCAGATCACGGGACAGTGGGTCACCCCTCCACTTT. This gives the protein CASRSRDSGSPLHF.

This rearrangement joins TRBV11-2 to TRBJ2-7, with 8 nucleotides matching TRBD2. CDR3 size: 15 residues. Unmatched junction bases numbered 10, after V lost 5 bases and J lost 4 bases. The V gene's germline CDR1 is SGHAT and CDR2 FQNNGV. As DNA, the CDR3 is TGTGCCAGCAGCCCAAATTCAGGCGGGGGGTACGAGCAGTACTTC. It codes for CASSPNSGGGYEQYF.

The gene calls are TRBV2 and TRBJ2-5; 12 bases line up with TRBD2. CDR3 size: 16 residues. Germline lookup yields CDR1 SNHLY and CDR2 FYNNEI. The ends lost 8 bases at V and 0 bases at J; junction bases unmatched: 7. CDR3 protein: CASGGLAGGYQETQYF. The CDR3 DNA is TGTGCCAGCGGCGGTCTAGCGGGGGGGTACCAAGAGACCCAGTACTTC.

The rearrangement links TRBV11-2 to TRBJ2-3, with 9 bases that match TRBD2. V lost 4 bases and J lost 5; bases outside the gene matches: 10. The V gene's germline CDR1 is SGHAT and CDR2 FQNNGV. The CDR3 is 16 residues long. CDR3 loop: CASSSRLAVGLDTQYF. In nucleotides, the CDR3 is TGTGCCAGCAGCTCCAGACTAGCGGTGGGATTAGATACGCAGTATTTT.

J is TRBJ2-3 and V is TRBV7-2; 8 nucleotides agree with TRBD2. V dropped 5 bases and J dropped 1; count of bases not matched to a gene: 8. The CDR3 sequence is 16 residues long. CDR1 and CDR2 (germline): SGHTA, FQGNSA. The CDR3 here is CASSHANSGGTDTQYF. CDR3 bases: TGTGCCAGCAGCCACGCGAATAGCGGGGGCACAGATACGCAGTATTTT.

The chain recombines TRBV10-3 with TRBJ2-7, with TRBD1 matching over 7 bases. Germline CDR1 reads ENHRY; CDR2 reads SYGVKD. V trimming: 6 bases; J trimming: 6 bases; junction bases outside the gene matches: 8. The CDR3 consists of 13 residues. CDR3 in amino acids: CAIRTDRAREQYF. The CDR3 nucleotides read TGTGCCATCAGAACAGACAGGGCGCGCGAGCAGTACTTC.

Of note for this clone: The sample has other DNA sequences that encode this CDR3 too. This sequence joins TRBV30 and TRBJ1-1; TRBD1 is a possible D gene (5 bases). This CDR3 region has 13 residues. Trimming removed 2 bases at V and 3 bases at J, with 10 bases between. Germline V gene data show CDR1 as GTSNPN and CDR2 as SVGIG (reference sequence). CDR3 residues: CAWSLTGDTEAFF. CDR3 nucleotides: TGTGCCTGGAGTCTCACGGGGGACACTGAAGCTTTCTTT. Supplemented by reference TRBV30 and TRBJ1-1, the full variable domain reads SQTIHQWPATLVQPVGSPLSLECTVEGTSNPNLYWYRQAAGRGLQLLFYSVGIGQISSEVPQNLSASRPQDRQFILSSKKLLLSDSGFYLCAWSLTGDTEAFFGQGTRLTVV.